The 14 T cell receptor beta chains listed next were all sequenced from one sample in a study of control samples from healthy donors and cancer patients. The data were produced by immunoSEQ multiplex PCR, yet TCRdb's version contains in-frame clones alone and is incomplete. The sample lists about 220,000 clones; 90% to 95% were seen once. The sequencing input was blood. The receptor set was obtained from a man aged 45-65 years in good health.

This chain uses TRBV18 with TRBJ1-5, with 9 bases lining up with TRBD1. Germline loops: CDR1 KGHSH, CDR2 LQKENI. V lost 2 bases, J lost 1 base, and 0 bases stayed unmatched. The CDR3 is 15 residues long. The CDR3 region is CASSPGTGSNQPQHF. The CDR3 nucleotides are TGTGCCAGCTCACCAGGGACAGGGAGCAATCAGCCCCAGCATTTT.

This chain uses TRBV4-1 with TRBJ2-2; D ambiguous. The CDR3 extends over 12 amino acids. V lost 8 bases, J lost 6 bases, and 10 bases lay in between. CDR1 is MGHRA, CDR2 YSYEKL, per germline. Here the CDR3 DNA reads TGCGCCAGCCGCCCCCAAGCCGGGGAGCTGTTTTTT. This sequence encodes CASRPQAGELFF.

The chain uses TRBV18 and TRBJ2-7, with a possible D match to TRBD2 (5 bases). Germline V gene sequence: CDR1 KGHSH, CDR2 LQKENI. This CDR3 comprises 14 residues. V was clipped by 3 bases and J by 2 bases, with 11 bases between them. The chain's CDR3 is CASSPKDGTYEQYF. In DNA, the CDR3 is TGTGCCAGCTCACCTAAGGACGGGACCTACGAGCAGTACTTC.

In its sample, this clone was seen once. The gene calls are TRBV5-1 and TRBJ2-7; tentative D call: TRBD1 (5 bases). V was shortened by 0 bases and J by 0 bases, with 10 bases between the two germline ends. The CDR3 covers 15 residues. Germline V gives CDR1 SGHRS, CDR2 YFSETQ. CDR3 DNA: TGCGCCAGCAGCTTGGACCAGGGTGGCTCCTACGAGCAGTACTTC. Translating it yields CASSLDQGGSYEQYF.

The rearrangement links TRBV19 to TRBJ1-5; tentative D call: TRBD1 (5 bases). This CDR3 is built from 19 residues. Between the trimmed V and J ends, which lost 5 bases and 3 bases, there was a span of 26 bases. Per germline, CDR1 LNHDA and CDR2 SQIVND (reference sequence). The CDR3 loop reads CASSPNPGTFKGNNQPQHF. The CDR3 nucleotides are TGTGCCAGTAGTCCCAACCCCGGGACTTTCAAAGGGAACAATCAGCCCCAGCATTTT.

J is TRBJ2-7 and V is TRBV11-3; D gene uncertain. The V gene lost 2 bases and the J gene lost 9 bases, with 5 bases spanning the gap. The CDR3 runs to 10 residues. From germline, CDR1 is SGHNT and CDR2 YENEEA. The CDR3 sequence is CASSLRGQYV. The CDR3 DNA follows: TGTGCCAGCAGCTTACGCGGGCAGTACGTC.

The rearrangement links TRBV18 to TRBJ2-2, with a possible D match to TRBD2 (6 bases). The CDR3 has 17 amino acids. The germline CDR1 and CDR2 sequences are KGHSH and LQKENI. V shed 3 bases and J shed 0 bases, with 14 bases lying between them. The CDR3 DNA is TGTGCCAGCTCACCCCCCGGGGGTTCCCCGAACACCGGGGAGCTGTTTTTT. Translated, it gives CASSPPGGSPNTGELFF.

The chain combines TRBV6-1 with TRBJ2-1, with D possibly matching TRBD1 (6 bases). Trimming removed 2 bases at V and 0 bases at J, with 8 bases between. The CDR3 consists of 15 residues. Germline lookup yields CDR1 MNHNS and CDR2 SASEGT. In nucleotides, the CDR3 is TGTGCCAGCAGTGAAAGCAGGGGCTCCTACAATGAGCAGTTCTTC. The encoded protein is CASSESRGSYNEQFF.

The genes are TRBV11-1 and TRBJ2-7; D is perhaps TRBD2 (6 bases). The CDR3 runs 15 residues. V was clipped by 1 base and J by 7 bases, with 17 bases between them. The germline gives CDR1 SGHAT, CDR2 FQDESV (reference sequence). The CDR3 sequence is CASSLVGGDSNEQYF. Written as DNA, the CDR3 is TGTGCCAGCAGCTTAGTGGGTGGGGACTCGAATGAGCAGTACTTC.

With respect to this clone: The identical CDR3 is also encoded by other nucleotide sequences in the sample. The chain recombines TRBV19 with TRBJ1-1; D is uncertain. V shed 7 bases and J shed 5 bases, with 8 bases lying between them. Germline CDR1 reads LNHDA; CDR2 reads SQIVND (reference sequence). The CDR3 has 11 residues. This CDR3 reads CASKRDTEAFF. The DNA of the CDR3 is TGTGCCAGTAAGAGGGATACTGAAGCTTTCTTT. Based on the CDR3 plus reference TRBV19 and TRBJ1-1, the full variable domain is DGGITQSPKYLFRKEGQNVTLSCEQNLNHDAMYWYRQDPGQGLRLIYYSQIVNDFQKGDIAEGYSVSREKKESFPLTVTSAQKNPTAFYLCASKRDTEAFFGQGTRLTVV.

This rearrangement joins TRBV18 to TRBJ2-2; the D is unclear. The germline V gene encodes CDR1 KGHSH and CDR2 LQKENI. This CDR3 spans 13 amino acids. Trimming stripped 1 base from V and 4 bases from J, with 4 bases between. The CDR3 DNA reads TGTGCCAGCTCACCACTCGGCACCGGGGAGCTGTTTTTT. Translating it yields CASSPLGTGELFF.

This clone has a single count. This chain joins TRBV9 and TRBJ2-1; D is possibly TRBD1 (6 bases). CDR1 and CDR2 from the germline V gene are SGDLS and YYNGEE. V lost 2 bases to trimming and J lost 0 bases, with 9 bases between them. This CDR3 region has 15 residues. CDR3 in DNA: TGTGCCAGCAGCGTGTCAGGGGTCTCCTACAATGAGCAGTTCTTC. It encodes CASSVSGVSYNEQFF. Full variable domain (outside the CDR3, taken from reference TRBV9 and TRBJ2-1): DSGVTQTPKHLITATGQRVTLRCSPRSGDLSVYWYQQSLDQGLQFLIQYYNGEERAKGNILERFSAQQFPDLHSELNLSSLELGDSALYFCASSVSGVSYNEQFFGPGTRLTVL.

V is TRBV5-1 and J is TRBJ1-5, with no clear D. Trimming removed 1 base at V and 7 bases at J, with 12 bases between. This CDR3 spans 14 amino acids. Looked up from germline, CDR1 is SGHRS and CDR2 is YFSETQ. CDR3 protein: CASSLLSGEQPQHF. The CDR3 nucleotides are TGCGCCAGCAGCTTGTTGTCGGGTGAGCAGCCCCAGCATTTT.

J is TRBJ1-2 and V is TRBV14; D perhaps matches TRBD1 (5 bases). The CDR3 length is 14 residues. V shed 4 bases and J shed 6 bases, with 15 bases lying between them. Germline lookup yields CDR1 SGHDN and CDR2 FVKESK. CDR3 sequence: CASSRGTQGDGYTF. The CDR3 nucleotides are TGTGCCAGCAGCCGGGGCACGCAGGGAGATGGCTACACCTTC. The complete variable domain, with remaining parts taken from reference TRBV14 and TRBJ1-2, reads EAGVTQFPSHSVIEKGQTVTLRCDPISGHDNLYWYRRVMGKEIKFLLHFVKESKQDESGMPNNRFLAERTGGTYSTLKVQPAELEDSGVYFCASSRGTQGDGYTFGSGTRLTVV.